This T cell receptor (beta chain) was documented in a study of T cell responses to AZD1222 COVID-19 vaccine. Here immunoSEQ multiplex PCR was the method, and the copy in TCRdb shows in-frame clones only, minus some. Of around 140,000 clones in the sample, around nine tenths were seen once. The source was peripheral blood, collected on day 0 of AZD1222 vaccination. This receptor was obtained from an adult in good health.

The chain's CDR3 is CAWVPPGGRFSGNTIYF. CDR3 bases: TGTGCCTGGGTTCCCCCCGGGGGCCGCTTTTCTGGAAACACCATATATTTT. The chain recombines TRBV30 with TRBJ1-3; a possible D gene is TRBD1 (6 bases). Germline loops: CDR1 GTSNPN, CDR2 SVGIG (reference sequence). V lost 5 bases and J 1 base, leaving 21 bases between the germline ends. The CDR3 loop spans 17 amino acids.